This passage covers 10 T cell receptor beta chains from one sample sequenced in a study of OX40 agonist ivuxolimab in advanced cancers. TCRdb's copy holds only in-frame clones and misses some; the assay was immunoSEQ multiplex PCR. The table shows 40,000 or so clones, with 60% to 80% occurring only once. Here the sequenced sample was CD4+ or CD8+ T cells sorted from blood, taken in a trial of the OX40 agonist ivuxolimab. The receptors originated from an adult with an advanced solid tumor such as melanoma, head and neck, liver or kidney cancer.

The V and J genes are TRBV30 and TRBJ1-1; no clear D. Trimming removed 3 bases from V and 1 base from J, with 9 bases in between. Germline CDR1 is GTSNPN and CDR2 is SVGIG (reference sequence). The CDR3 extends over 13 amino acids. The CDR3 loop is CAWRSSGNTEAFF. The CDR3 DNA sequence: TGTGCCTGGAGGTCGAGTGGGAACACTGAAGCTTTCTTT.

This chain connects TRBV4-1 to TRBJ2-7, with TRBD1 as a possible D gene (6 bases). Germline V lookup: CDR1 MGHRA, CDR2 YSYEKL. Trimming removed 1 base at V and 1 base at J, with 11 bases between. The CDR3 contains 15 residues. CDR3 sequence: CASSQVQGSSYEQYF. The CDR3 DNA reads as TGCGCCAGCAGCCAAGTACAGGGTTCTTCCTACGAGCAGTACTTC.

This rearrangement joins TRBV14 to TRBJ2-7; D may match TRBD1 or TRBD2 (7 bases each). V was cut by 2 bases and J by 7 bases, with 24 bases left in between. The CDR3 extends over 17 amino acids. The germline V gene encodes CDR1 SGHDN and CDR2 FVKESK. The CDR3 coding sequence is TGTGCCAGCAGCCAATCGGGGACAGCCCGGGGGAGGGGAGAGCAGTACTTC. Amino acids: CASSQSGTARGRGEQYF.

The rearrangement links TRBV10-3 to TRBJ2-3, with 13 bases identical to TRBD2. Trimming took 5 bases from V and 1 from J; bases not matched to a gene: 6. Looked up from germline, CDR1 is ENHRY and CDR2 is SYGVKD. The CDR3 is 17 amino acids. The CDR3 protein is CAISTTSGGTGTDTQYF. DNA of the CDR3: TGTGCCATCAGTACGACTAGCGGGGGGACTGGCACAGATACGCAGTATTTT.

The chain joins TRBV6-1 to TRBJ1-2; the D gene is possibly TRBD1 (6 bases). Trimming left V 0 bases short and J 4 bases short, with 12 bases between. The CDR3 length is 15 residues. Germline loops: CDR1 MNHNS, CDR2 SASEGT. CDR3 DNA sequence: TGTGCCAGCAGTGAAGCTGGACAGTCAGCCTATGGCTACACCTTC. It encodes CASSEAGQSAYGYTF.

This rearrangement joins TRBV28 to TRBJ2-5; 8 nucleotides align to TRBD2. This CDR3 contains 16 residues. Germline values: CDR1 MDHEN, CDR2 SYDVKM. The V gene end was trimmed by 5 bases and the J gene end by 5 bases; junction bases not matched to a gene: 13. The CDR3 DNA reads as TGTGCCAGCAGTCACGGGGGGGAGGGCCCTCTGGAGACCCAGTACTTC. As protein: CASSHGGEGPLETQYF.

This clone was seen a handful of times. The gene calls are TRBV27 and TRBJ2-5; D ambiguous. Trimming pared 8 bases from V and 2 bases from J, leaving 15 bases between. The CDR3 covers 14 residues. Per the germline V gene, CDR1 is MNHEY and CDR2 is SMNVEV (reference sequence). The CDR3 region is CASSSMAVQETQYF. CDR3 bases: TGTGCCAGCTCCTCCATGGCGGTGCAAGAGACCCAGTACTTC.

CDR3 bases: TGTGCCAGCAGCCAAGTGGGACAGGGGTCCCCCGGGGAGCTGTTTTTT. Protein: CASSQVGQGSPGELFF. The V gene is TRBV4-2, the J gene TRBJ2-2; 10 nucleotides align to TRBD1. The CDR3 runs to 16 residues. The J segment lost 6 bases and the V segment lost 1 base, leaving 5 bases of the junction unmatched. Germline loops: CDR1 LGHNA, CDR2 YNFKEQ.

The chain combines TRBV15 with TRBJ2-3; no reliable D call. The CDR3 spans 15 residues. Germline CDR1 LNHNV, CDR2 YYDKDF (reference sequence). Trimming stripped 3 bases from V and 2 bases from J, with 12 bases between. The CDR3 sequence: CATSRLDGPTDTQYF. CDR3 coding DNA: TGTGCCACCAGCAGGCTCGACGGACCCACAGATACGCAGTATTTT.

The gene calls are TRBV7-9 and TRBJ2-7; 11 bases are shared with TRBD1. With V trimmed by 4 bases and J by 6 bases, 5 bases remained unmatched. This CDR3 region has 14 residues. Germline CDR1 SEHNR, CDR2 FQNEAQ (reference sequence). The chain's CDR3 is CASSSRTGGAEQYF. Written as DNA, the CDR3 is TGTGCCAGCAGCTCGAGGACAGGGGGCGCCGAGCAGTACTTC.